The 26 T cell receptor beta chains below were found in one sample sequenced in a study of identical twins. One entry per CDR3 protein results from TCRdb running MiXCR on the 5' RACE reads. The sample comprises just under 650,000 distinct CDR3 sequences, 7.1% of which are singletons, and 1.5% to 2% rests with the top ten. These data also featured in a second study, about yellow fever vaccine responses in identical twins.

The sequenced sample was PBMCs. Receptors were obtained from a woman aged 18-29 years in good health.

Only a few counts were recorded for this clonotype. The genes are TRBV7-2 and TRBJ2-3, with D uncertain. With 2 bases removed from V and 8 bases from J, the gap between germline ends came to 17 bases. This CDR3 has 15 amino acids. Per the germline V gene, CDR1 is SGHTA and CDR2 is FQGNSA. The CDR3 DNA sequence: TGTGCCAGCAGCTTACTGGGGTACACAGATAGTACGCAGTATTTT. This translates into CASSLLGYTDSTQYF.

This clonotype turned up a few times. The chain uses TRBV4-1 and TRBJ2-5, with D perhaps assigned TRBD1 or TRBD2 (5 bases each). The CDR3 is 16 residues long. The germline V gene has CDR1 MGHRA and CDR2 YSYEKL. Trimming removed 3 bases from V and 5 bases from J, with 19 bases in between. The CDR3 DNA reads as TGCGCCAGCAGCCACCTACCTCCGGGGACCGGGGAGACCCAGTACTTC. Translated, it gives CASSHLPPGTGETQYF.

This clonotype showed up just a few times. The chain recombines TRBV28 with TRBJ2-1; D may be TRBD2 (6 bases). V gave up 5 bases and J gave up 8 bases, with 16 bases separating them. This CDR3 contains 14 residues. Looked up from germline, CDR1 is MDHEN and CDR2 is SYDVKM. The CDR3 sequence is CASSHVEGSDEQFF. The CDR3 DNA is TGTGCCAGCAGTCACGTGGAGGGCTCGGATGAGCAGTTCTTC.

This clonotype was seen repeatedly, ten times or more. This sequence joins TRBV2 and TRBJ2-3; D ambiguous. Germline-derived CDR1 and CDR2 are SNHLY and FYNNEI. Trimming took off 2 bases at V and 0 bases at J, with 12 bases between the two ends. The CDR3 has 16 residues. This chain's CDR3 is CASSEFAQTSTDTQYF. The CDR3 coding sequence is TGTGCCAGCAGTGAATTTGCACAAACAAGCACAGATACGCAGTATTTT.

J is TRBJ2-1 and V is TRBV4-1; D could derive from TRBD1 or TRBD2 (5 bases each). V was clipped by 4 bases and J by 0 bases, with 13 bases between them. Germline assignment: CDR1 MGHRA and CDR2 YSYEKL. CDR3 length: 16 amino acids. CDR3 sequence (DNA): TGCGCCAGCAGCCTGGCCTGGGGGAGCTCCTACAATGAGCAGTTCTTC. Its protein is CASSLAWGSSYNEQFF.

This clonotype appeared a few times. The chain joins TRBV29-1 to TRBJ2-3; TRBD2 matches 8 bases. CDR1 is SQVTM and CDR2 is ANQGSEA in the germline V gene. V gave up 0 bases and J gave up 4 bases; unmatched junction bases: 9. The length of the CDR3 is 16 residues. CDR3 sequence reads: CSVEDRVAGPPDTQYF. In nucleotides, the CDR3 is TGCAGCGTTGAAGATAGAGTAGCGGGGCCCCCAGATACGCAGTATTTT.

On this clonotype itself: Relative to the germline gene, one junction end is altered; a read error may explain this. The chain recombines TRBV7-9 with TRBJ2-1; D is unresolved. CDR3 length equals 13 residues. Germline V gene lookup returns CDR1 SEHNR and CDR2 FQNEAQ (reference sequence). The CDR3, as DNA: TGTTCCAGCAGCTTAGTAGGCGACAATGAGCAGTTCTTC. Encoded protein: CSSSLVGDNEQFF.

This clonotype was seen ten or more times. The chain has TRBV12-3 or TRBV12-4 and TRBJ1-1, with D perhaps TRBD1 (6 bases). The V gene lost 6 bases and the J gene lost 1 base, with 9 bases spanning the gap. This CDR3 is 13 amino acids long. As DNA, the CDR3 is TGTGCCAGCAGACCACAGGGGAACACTGAAGCTTTCTTT. Residues: CASRPQGNTEAFF.

This clonotype was recorded many times. The DNA of the CDR3 is TGTGCTAGTGGTTTGTCGCACAATGAGCAGTTCTTC. Its protein product is CASGLSHNEQFF. The J gene is TRBJ2-1, the V gene TRBV12-5; D not certain. Germline CDR1 LGHNT, CDR2 FRNRAP. V shed 2 bases and J shed 5 bases, with 4 bases lying between them. This CDR3 has 12 residues.

This clonotype has at least ten counts. This chain connects TRBV12-3 or TRBV12-4 to TRBJ2-2; the match to TRBD2 covers 9 bases. J lost 1 base, V lost 6 bases, and 6 bases had no gene match. This CDR3 is 16 amino acids long. CDR3 coding DNA: TGTGCCAGCAGCAAACCTAGCGGGATGAACACCGGGGAGCTGTTTTTT. It codes for CASSKPSGMNTGELFF.

Many counts were recorded for this clonotype. The rearrangement joins TRBV29-1 to TRBJ2-6, with TRBD2 identical over 10 bases. The CDR3 sequence is 16 residues long. J gave up 4 bases and V 0 bases, and 3 bases lay outside the gene matches. Germline-derived CDR1 and CDR2 are SQVTM and ANQGSEA. CDR3 nucleotides: TGCAGCGTTGAAGACCTAGCGGGAGCCGGGGCCAACGTCCTGACTTTC. Protein: CSVEDLAGAGANVLTF.

A note on this clonotype: It may be a read error: a sequence one base away is much more abundant. This chain connects TRBV7-8 to TRBJ2-3, with TRBD2 as a possible D gene (6 bases). The germline V gene has CDR1 SGHVS and CDR2 FQNEAQ. V lost 4 bases and J lost 5, with 16 bases in between. This CDR3 spans 15 amino acids. The CDR3 loop is CASSSRRGHQDTQYF. DNA of the CDR3: TGTGCCAGCAGCTCCCGGAGGGGTCATCAAGATACGCAGTATTTT.

Many counts were recorded for this clonotype. This chain links TRBV9 with TRBJ2-1; TRBD2 matches 8 bases. The V segment lost 5 bases and the J segment 1 base; nucleotides outside the gene matches: 5. Germline CDR1 SGDLS, CDR2 YYNGEE. The CDR3 has 15 amino acids. CDR3 nucleotide sequence: TGTGCCAGCAGGAAGAGCGGGAGTTCCTACAATGAGCAGTTCTTC. The encoded protein is CASRKSGSSYNEQFF.

The V gene is TRBV7-8, the J gene TRBJ2-7; D is perhaps TRBD1 (5 bases). The CDR3 contains 14 residues. Germline V gene data show CDR1 as SGHVS and CDR2 as FQNEAQ. Trimming stripped 1 base from V and 6 bases from J, with 13 bases between. In DNA, the CDR3 is TGTGCCAGCAGCTTAGGGACATTCTATTTCGAGCAGTACTTC. It encodes CASSLGTFYFEQYF. Variable domain in full (rest from reference TRBV7-8 and TRBJ2-7): GAGVSQSPRYKVAKRGQDVALRCDPISGHVSLFWYQQALGQGPEFLTYFQNEAQLDKSGLPSDRFFAERPEGSVSTLKIQRTQQEDSAVYLCASSLGTFYFEQYFGPGTRLTVT.

The gene calls are TRBV12-5 and TRBJ2-2; 8 nucleotides agree with TRBD2. Per germline, CDR1 LGHNT and CDR2 FRNRAP. CDR3 length: 16 amino acids. The V segment lost 9 bases and the J segment 1 base; nucleotides outside the gene matches: 10. CDR3 bases: TGTGCTAGCCGGGGGGGGCTAGCGGTGAACACCGGGGAGCTGTTTTTT. As protein: CASRGGLAVNTGELFF. Looking up the rest from reference TRBV12-5 and TRBJ2-2 gives the full variable domain: DARVTQTPRHKVTEMGQEVTMRCQPILGHNTVFWYRQTMMQGLELLAYFRNRAPLDDSGMPKDRFSAEMPDATLATLKIQPSEPRDSAVYFCASRGGLAVNTGELFFGEGSRLTVL.

This clonotype has only a few counts. The chain has TRBV4-1 and TRBJ1-1, with a weak D call TRBD1 (6 bases). CDR3 size: 15 residues. Trimming left V 4 bases short and J 0 bases short, with 12 bases between. Per the germline V gene, CDR1 is MGHRA and CDR2 is YSYEKL. CDR3: CASSRSGQLNTEAFF. CDR3 nucleotide sequence: TGCGCCAGCAGCCGATCCGGACAGTTGAACACTGAAGCTTTCTTT.

This clonotype appeared a few times. The rearrangement uses TRBV10-2 and TRBJ1-1; D unclear. The germline V gene has CDR1 WSHSY and CDR2 SAAADI. Trimming stripped 7 bases from V and 4 bases from J, with 7 bases between. This CDR3 region has 11 residues. This CDR3 is CASTGSTEAFF. In nucleotides, the CDR3 is TGCGCCAGCACCGGTAGCACTGAAGCTTTCTTT.

The chain uses TRBV29-1 and TRBJ1-1; D is ambiguous. Germline CDR1 is SQVTM and CDR2 is ANQGSEA. The V end lost 4 bases, the J end lost 0 bases, and 12 bases lay between the germline ends. The CDR3 is made up of 14 amino acids. DNA of the CDR3: TGCAGCGTTGGTTTCGGGAGTTTGAACACTGAAGCTTTCTTT. Protein sequence: CSVGFGSLNTEAFF. Full variable domain (missing parts from reference TRBV29-1 and TRBJ1-1): SAVISQKPSRDICQRGTSLTIQCQVDSQVTMMFWYRQQPGQSLTLIATANQGSEATYESGFVIDKFPISRPNLTFSTLTVSNMSPEDSSIYLCSVGFGSLNTEAFFGQGTRLTVV.

The CDR3 sequence is CASSLGLAGGSGQFF. For the CDR3, the DNA is TGCGCCAGCAGTTTAGGACTAGCGGGAGGGTCCGGACAGTTCTTC. The chain combines TRBV5-1 with TRBJ2-1; 15 bases are shared with TRBD2. CDR1 and CDR2 (germline): SGHRS, YFSETQ. J was trimmed by 13 bases and V by 5 bases; bases with no gene match: 10. The CDR3 runs 15 residues.

The V gene is TRBV24-1, the J gene TRBJ2-2; D gene unclear. The germline CDR1 and CDR2 sequences are KGHDR and SFDVKD. Trimming shortened V by 1 base and J by 1 base, and 6 bases separated the two germline ends. CDR3 size: 15 residues. Here the CDR3 reads CATSDFSGNTGELFF. The CDR3 bases are TGTGCCACCAGTGATTTTTCAGGGAACACCGGGGAGCTGTTTTTT.

V and J are TRBV18 and TRBJ2-1; D unresolved. The CDR3 contains 16 residues. The ends were cut back, 4 bases at V and 0 bases at J, with 13 bases in the middle. Germline loops: CDR1 KGHSH, CDR2 LQKENI. CDR3 sequence reads: CASSQDPISSYNEQFF. DNA of the CDR3: TGTGCCAGCTCACAGGACCCAATTAGCTCCTACAATGAGCAGTTCTTC.

The genes are TRBV5-1 and TRBJ1-1; 10 bases align to TRBD1. Germline loops: CDR1 SGHRS, CDR2 YFSETQ. V trimming: 2 bases; J trimming: 0 bases; junction bases outside the gene matches: 4. This CDR3 is built from 16 residues. For the CDR3, the DNA is TGCGCCAGCAGCTTTGACAGGGGGCTTGTGAACACTGAAGCTTTCTTT. Translation gives CASSFDRGLVNTEAFF.

This clonotype occurred many times. The rearrangement joins TRBV12-3 or TRBV12-4 to TRBJ1-5; TRBD1 matches at 7 bases. The CDR3 has 14 residues. J gave up 1 base and V 10 bases, and 7 bases lay outside the gene matches. CDR3 sequence reads: CATGGRGSNQPQHF. The CDR3 bases are TGTGCCACGGGCGGCAGGGGGAGCAATCAGCCCCAGCATTTT.

The chain carries TRBV6-5 and TRBJ1-2; D perhaps matches TRBD1 (5 bases). The germline CDR1 and CDR2 sequences are MNHEY and SVGAGI. This CDR3 region has 15 residues. V was shortened by 0 bases and J by 8 bases, with 16 bases between the two germline ends. The CDR3 reads CASSYSAGFSEGYTF. CDR3 bases: TGTGCCAGCAGTTACTCCGCAGGGTTCTCCGAAGGCTACACCTTC.

This clonotype was counted a few times. The V call is TRBV5-1, the J call TRBJ1-1; 8 bases map to TRBD1. The CDR3 is made up of 16 amino acids. Germline CDR1 and CDR2: SGHRS and YFSETQ. Germline trimming cut 0 bases from V and 1 base from J; bases unmatched to any gene: 5. The CDR3 loop is CASSLGRTGWNTEAFF. CDR3 bases: TGCGCCAGCAGCTTGGGAAGGACAGGGTGGAACACTGAAGCTTTCTTT.

This clonotype was picked up a small number of times. The chain links TRBV29-1 to TRBJ1-1; D might be TRBD1 (5 bases). Germline loops: CDR1 SQVTM, CDR2 ANQGSEA. The CDR3 loop spans 14 amino acids. V was cut by 6 bases and J by 1 base, with 15 bases left in between. The CDR3 DNA is TGCAGCGTGGGGGACTCTTGGGCGAACACTGAAGCTTTCTTT. As protein: CSVGDSWANTEAFF.